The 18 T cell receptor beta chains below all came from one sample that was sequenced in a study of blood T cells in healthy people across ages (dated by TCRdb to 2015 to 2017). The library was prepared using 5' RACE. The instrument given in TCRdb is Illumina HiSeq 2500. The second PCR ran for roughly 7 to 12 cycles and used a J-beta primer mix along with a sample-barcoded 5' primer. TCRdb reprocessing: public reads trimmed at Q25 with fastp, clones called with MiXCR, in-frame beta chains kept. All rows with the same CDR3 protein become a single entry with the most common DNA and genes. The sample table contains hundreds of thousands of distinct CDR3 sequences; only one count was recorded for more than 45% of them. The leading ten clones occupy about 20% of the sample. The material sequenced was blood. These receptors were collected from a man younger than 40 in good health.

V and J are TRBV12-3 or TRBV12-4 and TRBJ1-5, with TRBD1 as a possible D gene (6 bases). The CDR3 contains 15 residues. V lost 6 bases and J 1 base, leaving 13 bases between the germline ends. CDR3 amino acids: CASRKGGTSNQPQHF. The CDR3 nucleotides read TGTGCCAGCAGGAAAGGTGGGACAAGCAATCAGCCCCAGCATTTT.

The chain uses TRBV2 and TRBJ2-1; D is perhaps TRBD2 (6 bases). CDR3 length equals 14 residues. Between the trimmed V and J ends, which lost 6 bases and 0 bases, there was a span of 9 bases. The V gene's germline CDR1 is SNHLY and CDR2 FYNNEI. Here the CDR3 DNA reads TGTGCCAGCAGGTACGGGAGCTCCTACAATGAGCAGTTCTTC. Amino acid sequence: CASRYGSSYNEQFF.

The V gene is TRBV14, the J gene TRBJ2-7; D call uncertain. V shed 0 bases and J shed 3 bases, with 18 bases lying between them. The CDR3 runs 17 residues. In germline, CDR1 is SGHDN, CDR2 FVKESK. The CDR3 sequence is CASSQDNAGWAYYEQYF. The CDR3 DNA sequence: TGTGCCAGCAGCCAAGATAACGCAGGTTGGGCCTACTACGAGCAGTACTTC. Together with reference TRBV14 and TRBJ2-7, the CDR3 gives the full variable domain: EAGVTQFPSHSVIEKGQTVTLRCDPISGHDNLYWYRRVMGKEIKFLLHFVKESKQDESGMPNNRFLAERTGGTYSTLKVQPAELEDSGVYFCASSQDNAGWAYYEQYFGPGTRLTVT.

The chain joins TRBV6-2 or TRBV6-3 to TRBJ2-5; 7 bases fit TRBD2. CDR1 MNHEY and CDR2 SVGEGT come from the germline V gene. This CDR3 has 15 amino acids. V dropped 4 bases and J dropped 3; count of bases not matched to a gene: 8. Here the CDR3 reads CASSLLGLQKETQYF. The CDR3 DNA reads TGTGCCAGCAGTTTACTGGGACTACAAAAAGAGACCCAGTACTTC.

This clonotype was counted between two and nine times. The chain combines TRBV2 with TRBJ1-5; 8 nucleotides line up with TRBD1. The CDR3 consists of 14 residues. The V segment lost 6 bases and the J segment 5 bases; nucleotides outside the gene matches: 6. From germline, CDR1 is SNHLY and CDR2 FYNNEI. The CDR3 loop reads CASRDRDRYQPQHF. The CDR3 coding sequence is TGTGCCAGCAGGGACCGGGACAGGTATCAGCCCCAGCATTTT.

CDR3 sequence reads: CASSLSGVRKFF. The CDR3 DNA reads TGTGCCAGCAGTTTATCCGGGGTAAGAAAGTTCTTC. The rearrangement links TRBV27 to TRBJ2-1, with a possible D match to TRBD2 (5 bases). This CDR3 region has 12 residues. CDR1 is MNHEY and CDR2 is SMNVEV in the germline V gene (reference sequence). V was pared by 0 bases and J by 14 bases, with 11 bases between.

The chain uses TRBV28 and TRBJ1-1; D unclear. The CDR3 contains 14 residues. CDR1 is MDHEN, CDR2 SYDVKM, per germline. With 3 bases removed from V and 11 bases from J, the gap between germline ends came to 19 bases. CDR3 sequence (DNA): TGTGCCAGCAGTTTTAGGGAACGTCCCCCGGCGGCTTTCTTT. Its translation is CASSFRERPPAAFF.

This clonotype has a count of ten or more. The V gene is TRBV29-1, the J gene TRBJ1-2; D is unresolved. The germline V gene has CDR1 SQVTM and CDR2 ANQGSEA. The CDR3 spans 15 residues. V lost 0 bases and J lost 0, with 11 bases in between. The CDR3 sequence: CSVEDSNRANYGYTF. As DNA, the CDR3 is TGCAGCGTTGAAGATTCAAACAGAGCTAACTATGGCTACACCTTC.

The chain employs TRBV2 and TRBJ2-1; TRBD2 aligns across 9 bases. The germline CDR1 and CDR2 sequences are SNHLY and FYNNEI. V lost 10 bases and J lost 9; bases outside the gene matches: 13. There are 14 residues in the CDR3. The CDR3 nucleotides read TGTGCCACTAGCTCGACTAGCGGACTCGGTGAGCAGTTCTTC. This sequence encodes CATSSTSGLGEQFF. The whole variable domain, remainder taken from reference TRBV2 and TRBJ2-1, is EPEVTQTPSHQVTQMGQEVILRCVPISNHLYFYWYRQILGQKVEFLVSFYNNEISEKSEIFDDQFSVERPDGSNFTLKIRSTKLEDSAMYFCATSSTSGLGEQFFGPGTRLTVL.

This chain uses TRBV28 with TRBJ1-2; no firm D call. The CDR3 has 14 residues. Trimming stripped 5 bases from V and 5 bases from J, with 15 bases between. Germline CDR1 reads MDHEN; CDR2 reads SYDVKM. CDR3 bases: TGTGCCAGCAGTCCCCCGGACGCTTCTTATGGCTACACCTTC. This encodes CASSPPDASYGYTF.

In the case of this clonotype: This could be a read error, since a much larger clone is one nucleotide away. The CDR3 reads CASSWGLYGYTF. The CDR3 nucleotides are TGTGCCAGCAGTTGGGGCCTCTATGGCTACACCTTC. V usage is TRBV7-2 and J usage is TRBJ1-2; the D gene is possibly TRBD1 (5 bases). CDR1 is SGHTA and CDR2 is FQGNSA in the germline V gene. This CDR3 has 12 amino acids. Trimming stripped 6 bases from V and 4 bases from J, with 9 bases between.

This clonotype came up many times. CDR3 loop: CATSRQGDGYTF. In nucleotides, the CDR3 is TGTGCCACCAGCAGACAGGGCGATGGCTACACCTTC. This chain joins TRBV15 and TRBJ1-2, with a weak D call TRBD1 (5 bases). The length of the CDR3 is 12 residues. Germline CDR1 and CDR2: LNHNV and YYDKDF (reference sequence). V dropped 2 bases and J dropped 6 bases, with 7 bases sitting between them. Based on the CDR3 plus reference TRBV15 and TRBJ1-2, the full variable domain is DAMVIQNPRYQVTQFGKPVTLSCSQTLNHNVMYWYQQKSSQAPKLLFHYYDKDFNNEADTPDNFQSRRPNTSFCFLDIRSPGLGDTAMYLCATSRQGDGYTFGSGTRLTVV.

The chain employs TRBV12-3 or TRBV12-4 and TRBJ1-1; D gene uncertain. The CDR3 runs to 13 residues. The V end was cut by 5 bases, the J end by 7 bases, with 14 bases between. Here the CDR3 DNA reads TGTGCCAGCAGTCCAAACGTGGCAGATGAAGCTTTCTTT. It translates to CASSPNVADEAFF.

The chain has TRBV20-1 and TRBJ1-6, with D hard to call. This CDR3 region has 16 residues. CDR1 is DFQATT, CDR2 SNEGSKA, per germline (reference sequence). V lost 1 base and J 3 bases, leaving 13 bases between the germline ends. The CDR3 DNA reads TGCAGTGCTAGAGGATTGGCGATAGACTATAATTCACCCCTCCACTTT. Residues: CSARGLAIDYNSPLHF.

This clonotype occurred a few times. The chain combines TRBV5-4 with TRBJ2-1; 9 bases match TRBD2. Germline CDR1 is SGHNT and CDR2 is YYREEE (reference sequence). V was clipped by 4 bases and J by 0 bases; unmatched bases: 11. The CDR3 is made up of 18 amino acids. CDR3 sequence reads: CASSTSLSGGSSYNEQFF. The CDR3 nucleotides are TGTGCCAGCAGCACGTCCTTAAGCGGGGGGAGCTCCTACAATGAGCAGTTCTTC.

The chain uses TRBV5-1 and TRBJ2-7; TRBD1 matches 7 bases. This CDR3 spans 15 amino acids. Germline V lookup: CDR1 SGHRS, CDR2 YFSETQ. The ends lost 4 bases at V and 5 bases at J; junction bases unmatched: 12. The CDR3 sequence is CASSPRTGIGHEQYF. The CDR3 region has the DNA TGCGCCAGCAGCCCCAGGACAGGAATAGGTCACGAGCAGTACTTC.

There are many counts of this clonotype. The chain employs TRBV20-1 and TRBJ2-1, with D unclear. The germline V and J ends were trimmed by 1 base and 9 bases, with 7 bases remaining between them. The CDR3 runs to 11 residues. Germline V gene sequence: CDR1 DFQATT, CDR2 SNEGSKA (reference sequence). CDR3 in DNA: TGCAGTGCTAGAGTCCCCGTTGAGCAGTTCTTC. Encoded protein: CSARVPVEQFF.

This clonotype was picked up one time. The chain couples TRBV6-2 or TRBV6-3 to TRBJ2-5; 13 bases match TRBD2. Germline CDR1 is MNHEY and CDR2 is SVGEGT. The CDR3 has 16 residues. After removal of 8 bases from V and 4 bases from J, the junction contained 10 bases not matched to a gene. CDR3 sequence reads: CASGTSGAPGRETQYF. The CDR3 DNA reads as TGTGCCAGCGGGACTAGCGGGGCCCCAGGAAGAGAGACCCAGTACTTC.